Below, 10 T cell receptor beta chains from the same sample are listed, as sequenced in a study of T cells after posttransplantation cyclophosphamide. TCRdb's table, derived via immunoSEQ multiplex PCR, lists solely in-frame clones and lacks some. Recorded here are fewer than 40,000 clones, none singletons. Sequencing input: PBMCs. The receptors here all came from a woman between 50 and 59 years old in good health and a related stem cell transplant donor.

This clone is labeled medium-sized (0.01 to 0.1%). J is TRBJ1-4 and V is TRBV19; D unclear. The V gene's germline CDR1 is LNHDA and CDR2 SQIVND (reference sequence). This CDR3 region has 15 residues. V gave up 5 bases and J gave up 8 bases, with 18 bases separating them. As DNA, the CDR3 is TGTGCCAGTAGTCTCGGTCCGGGTTCGGGAGAAAAACTGTTTTTT. Translation gives CASSLGPGSGEKLFF.

This clone showed up many times. The gene calls are TRBV29-1 and TRBJ1-2; no reliable D call. Germline V lookup: CDR1 SQVTM, CDR2 ANQGSEA. The CDR3 runs 9 residues. Trimming cost V 7 bases and J 8 bases, with 8 bases left between them. CDR3 nucleotides: TGCAGCGAGAGGCCCGGCTACACCTTC. It yields the protein CSERPGYTF.

The J gene is TRBJ1-6, the V gene TRBV6-6, with 10 bases fitting TRBD1. The CDR3 totals 15 residues. V lost 6 bases, J lost 7 bases, and 6 bases stayed unmatched. Germline V CDR1 and CDR2: MNHNY, SVGAGI (reference sequence). The CDR3 region has the DNA TGTGCCAGCAGACCCACGGACAGGGGGAATTCACCCCTCCACTTT. Encoded protein: CASRPTDRGNSPLHF.

The chain joins TRBV6-5 to TRBJ1-4; D not certain. The V gene lost 8 bases and the J gene lost 6 bases, with 19 bases spanning the gap. CDR1 and CDR2 from the germline V gene are MNHEY and SVGAGI. The CDR3 loop spans 15 amino acids. CDR3 region: CASGDVGSPHEKLFF. The CDR3 DNA reads as TGTGCCAGCGGCGATGTCGGGTCTCCCCATGAAAAACTGTTTTTT.

There are many counts of this clone. The rearrangement links TRBV19 to TRBJ1-5; possibly TRBD1 for D (6 bases). The length of the CDR3 is 15 residues. V shed 1 base and J shed 7 bases, with 14 bases lying between them. Germline V gives CDR1 LNHDA, CDR2 SQIVND (reference sequence). The CDR3 DNA sequence: TGTGCCAGTAGTATAGGGGCAGGGGAGTTCCAGCCCCAGCATTTT. This encodes CASSIGAGEFQPQHF.

This clone was observed many times. The V and J genes are TRBV10-3 and TRBJ2-7, with D perhaps matching TRBD1 (5 bases). V was clipped by 3 bases and J by 2 bases, with 8 bases between them. CDR3 length: 13 residues. CDR1 and CDR2 (germline): ENHRY, SYGVKD. The CDR3 spells CAISDRVPYEQYF. CDR3 nucleotides: TGTGCCATCAGTGACAGGGTGCCCTACGAGCAGTACTTC.

Many counts were recorded for this clone. This chain joins TRBV7-9 and TRBJ1-2; D perhaps matches TRBD1 (6 bases). This CDR3 comprises 13 residues. Trimming removed 5 bases from V and 7 bases from J, with 14 bases in between. Per germline, CDR1 SEHNR and CDR2 FQNEAQ (reference sequence). CDR3 DNA sequence: TGTGCCAGCAGCATTGTAGGGGGACGTGGCTACACCTTC. As protein: CASSIVGGRGYTF. Together with reference TRBV7-9 and TRBJ1-2, the CDR3 gives the full variable domain: DTGVSQNPRHKITKRGQNVTFRCDPISEHNRLYWYRQTLGQGPEFLTYFQNEAQLEKSRLLSDRFSAERPKGSFSTLEIQRTEQGDSAMYLCASSIVGGRGYTFGSGTRLTVV.

This clone was counted at least ten times. The rearrangement uses TRBV7-3 and TRBJ2-1, with 11 bases that match TRBD2. With 4 bases clipped from V and 10 bases from J, the junction kept 9 bases outside the gene matches. The CDR3 has 15 amino acids. The germline V gene encodes CDR1 SGHTA and CDR2 FQGTGA. The CDR3: CASSSSILAGEEQFF. The CDR3 bases are TGTGCCAGCAGCTCCTCGATACTAGCGGGGGAAGAGCAGTTCTTC.

There are many counts of this clone. This chain connects TRBV30 to TRBJ1-2, with D tentatively TRBD1 (6 bases). The CDR3 spans 13 residues. The V and J ends lost 2 bases and 6 bases respectively, with 13 bases between them. From germline, CDR1 is GTSNPN and CDR2 SVGIG (reference sequence). CDR3 nucleotides: TGTGCCTGGAGTCCGGACAGTCCAAATGGCTACACCTTC. Its translation is CAWSPDSPNGYTF.

This clone was detected only a few times. V gene TRBV7-2 combines with J gene TRBJ2-5; 8 nucleotides match TRBD1. TRBJ2-7 explains the end of the DNA better; the J call may be wrong. The CDR3 loop spans 15 amino acids. Germline-derived CDR1 and CDR2 are SGHTA and FQGNSA. For the CDR3, the DNA is TGTGCCAGCAGCTTCCAGGGGGCGTTAGGCTACGAGCAGTACTTC. This gives the protein CASSFQGALGYEQYF.